The TCR beta chain under discussion was sequenced for a study of T-cell memory formation after mild COVID-19. General study findings and limits: Some responding clones appeared in pre-infection memory, suggesting cross-reactive memory joined. The study found balanced CD4/CD8 in clones contracting day 15 to 85 and a CD4+ lean in later expanders.

TCRdb re-analysed the 5' RACE reads in MiXCR, keeping a single row per CDR3 protein. The sample lists around 440,000 distinct CDR3 sequences, about 18% occurring once. Notes on this clonotype: The antigen is unknown.

V was clipped by 6 bases and J by 7 bases, with 20 bases between them. The CDR3 totals 15 residues. CDR1 and CDR2 (germline): MNHEY, SVGAGI. The TCR comes from an adult woman who had mild COVID-19 (a few samples of this study predate the infection). Cell type and time point are not known. The chain combines TRBV6-5 with TRBJ2-3; D tentatively reads TRBD1 or TRBD2 (5 bases each). The material sequenced was PBMCs or a T cell subset sorted from them (not recorded which). DNA of the CDR3: TGTGCCAGCAGACGGAGTCAGGGCCGCGGGTATACGCAGTATTTT. Translated, it gives CASRRSQGRGYTQYF.